This T cell receptor (beta chain) was identified in a study of shared clonotypes between healthy human individuals. The method was immunoSEQ multiplex PCR; TCRdb's version includes in-frame clones alone and lacks a portion of them. This repertoire shows a few million clones, more than 80% found once; its top ten account for over 0.12%. The sequence was collected from a man aged 18 to 29 in good health. Input material: naive CD4+ T cells sorted from blood. Indicated subset: CD45RA+ positively selected.

The CDR3 DNA reads as TGTGCCAGCTCACCACCGGCGCGGGGGGGAGGAGAGACCCAGTACTTC. Translated, it gives CASSPPARGGGETQYF. The chain carries TRBV18 and TRBJ2-5; 9 nucleotides match TRBD2. From germline, CDR1 is KGHSH and CDR2 LQKENI. With V trimmed by 0 bases and J by 4 bases, 6 bases remained unmatched. CDR3 length: 16 amino acids.